These 10 T cell receptor beta chains came from one sample sequenced in a study of OX40 agonist ivuxolimab in advanced cancers. This table comes from immunoSEQ multiplex PCR, and its TCRdb copy is limited to in-frame clones, with some not included. Among 65,000 to 95,000 clones listed, 90% to 95% were seen once. The material was CD4+ or CD8+ T cells sorted from blood, obtained in a trial of the OX40 agonist ivuxolimab. Receptors were obtained from an adult with an advanced solid tumor such as melanoma, head and neck, liver or kidney cancer.

The chain has TRBV19 and TRBJ1-2, with TRBD1 as a possible D gene (5 bases). The V gene's germline CDR1 is LNHDA and CDR2 SQIVND (reference sequence). The CDR3 sequence is 14 residues long. V lost 3 bases and J lost 5, with 13 bases in between. The CDR3 bases are TGTGCCAGTAGTATGGGGGTCTTAAAGTATGGCTACACCTTC. This sequence encodes CASSMGVLKYGYTF.

The gene calls are TRBV12-5 and TRBJ2-2; 16 bases align to TRBD2. This CDR3 contains 18 residues. The germline CDR1 and CDR2 sequences are LGHNT and FRNRAP. The J segment lost 3 bases and the V segment lost 4 bases, leaving 5 bases of the junction unmatched. The CDR3: CASGSGTSGRADTGELFF. The DNA of the CDR3 is TGTGCTAGTGGTTCGGGGACTAGCGGGAGGGCGGACACCGGGGAGCTGTTTTTT.

The V and J genes are TRBV6-4 and TRBJ2-1; 10 bases agree with TRBD2. CDR1 and CDR2 (germline): MRHNA, SNTAGT. V shed 4 bases and J 8 bases; nucleotides not matched to a gene: 8. The CDR3 is 15 amino acids. The CDR3 region is CASSAELAGVYEQFF. Here the CDR3 DNA reads TGTGCCAGCAGTGCGGAGCTAGCGGGAGTATATGAGCAGTTCTTC.

V usage is TRBV5-1 and J usage is TRBJ2-5; D ambiguous. The CDR3 sequence is 13 residues long. V was clipped by 4 bases and J by 5 bases, with 12 bases between them. Per germline, CDR1 SGHRS and CDR2 YFSETQ. CDR3 nucleotides: TGCGCCAGCAGCCCGGCCGTTGGGGAGACCCAGTACTTC. Translation gives CASSPAVGETQYF.

The J gene is TRBJ1-4, the V gene TRBV29-1; 7 bases align to TRBD1. V gave up 6 bases and J gave up 10 bases; unmatched junction bases: 11. Germline V gene data show CDR1 as SQVTM and CDR2 as ANQGSEA. The CDR3 contains 13 residues. The CDR3 DNA is TGCAGCGTGGCCGCCGGGACAGAGGGAAAACTGTTTTTT. As protein: CSVAAGTEGKLFF.

V is TRBV21-1 and J is TRBJ2-5. TRBV21-1 is designated a pseudogene. The length of the CDR3 is 16 residues. CDR3 DNA: TGTGCCAGCAGCAAACCCGGACCTCTTATACAAGAGACCCAGTACTTC. Protein: CASSKPGPLIQETQYF.

This clone has just one count. V and J are TRBV19 and TRBJ1-3, with D unclear. Germline V gene sequence: CDR1 LNHDA, CDR2 SQIVND (reference sequence). V was trimmed by 9 bases and J by 4 bases, leaving 16 bases between them. The CDR3 length is 14 residues. CDR3 bases: TGTGCCAGCTGTGACTTCACTGGGGGAAACACCATATATTTT. Translation gives CASCDFTGGNTIYF.

The rearrangement joins TRBV11-2 to TRBJ1-2; D remains unclear. CDR3 length equals 14 residues. V lost 0 bases to trimming and J lost 4 bases, with 9 bases between them. CDR1 and CDR2 from the germline V gene are SGHAT and FQNNGV. CDR3 sequence: CASSLDASGYGYTF. CDR3 bases: TGTGCCAGCAGCTTAGATGCTTCTGGCTATGGCTACACCTTC.

The CDR3 DNA sequence: TGTGCCATCAGAAAGACTAGCGGGACCCCGACAGATACGCAGTATTTT. It translates to CAIRKTSGTPTDTQYF. V and J are TRBV10-3 and TRBJ2-3; 11 nucleotides agree with TRBD2. Germline values: CDR1 ENHRY, CDR2 SYGVKD. CDR3 length: 16 amino acids. V shed 6 bases, J shed 3 bases, and the junction held 8 bases outside the gene matches.

The sample holds a few counts of this clone. This rearrangement joins TRBV5-1 to TRBJ1-4; the D is unclear. Germline V gene data show CDR1 as SGHRS and CDR2 as YFSETQ. The V and J ends lost 1 base and 5 bases respectively, with 6 bases between them. CDR3 length: 13 amino acids. The CDR3 region is CASSLRVNEKLFF. DNA of the CDR3: TGCGCCAGCAGCTTGCGGGTAAATGAAAAACTGTTTTTT.